The 28 T cell receptor beta chains listed next were all sequenced from one sample in a study of breast tumors, draining lymph nodes, adjacent tissues. TCRdb re-derived calls from the multiplex PCR reads in MiXCR, one entry per CDR3 protein. Of about 150,000 distinct CDR3 sequences in the sample, under 25% were seen once. The lymph nodes were axillary draining lymph nodes from breast cancer patients. Sequencing input: axillary lymph node tissue. The source of these receptors is a female donor with breast cancer. Some clones in this sample may be carry-over from other donors' samples.

This clonotype came up a few times. This sequence joins TRBV3-1 and TRBJ2-2; D call uncertain. The germline gives CDR1 LGHDT, CDR2 YNNKEL (reference sequence). The germline V and J ends were trimmed by 6 bases and 8 bases, with 22 bases remaining between them. The CDR3 has 16 amino acids. In nucleotides, the CDR3 is TGTGCCAGCAGACCCTCTGAAGGGATGGGAAGGGGGGAGCTGTTTTTT. It encodes CASRPSEGMGRGELFF.

With respect to this clonotype: The missing conserved phenylalanine or tryptophan at the end of this CDR3 makes a read error likely. The chain combines TRBV6-2 or TRBV6-3 with TRBJ2-7; 12 nucleotides agree with TRBD2. CDR3 length equals 16 residues. With 9 bases clipped from V and 6 bases from J, the junction kept 15 bases outside the gene matches. Germline V lookup: CDR1 MNHEY, CDR2 SVGEGT. The CDR3 protein is CARGPGTSGSIREQYL. The CDR3, as DNA: TGTGCCAGAGGGCCGGGGACTAGCGGGTCCATCCGCGAGCAGTACCTC.

This clonotype occurred many times. V gene TRBV5-4 combines with J gene TRBJ2-7, with 15 bases lining up with TRBD2. The CDR3 extends over 17 amino acids. The V segment lost 0 bases and the J segment 6 bases; nucleotides outside the gene matches: 7. Germline lookup yields CDR1 SGHNT and CDR2 YYREEE (reference sequence). Written as DNA, the CDR3 is TGTGCCAGCAGCTTGGGTGGGACTAGCGGGAGGTTGACCGAGCAGTACTTC. Translating it yields CASSLGGTSGRLTEQYF.

Many counts were recorded for this clonotype. CDR3 sequence: CASSASWNTGELFF. In nucleotides, the CDR3 is TGTGCCAGCAGTGCTTCGTGGAACACCGGGGAGCTGTTTTTT. This sequence joins TRBV6-1 and TRBJ2-2; no definite D call. Between the trimmed V and J ends, which lost 4 bases and 1 base, there was a span of 7 bases. CDR1 and CDR2 (germline): MNHNS, SASEGT. CDR3 length: 14 residues.

In this sample, this clonotype turned up many times. The chain uses TRBV10-2 and TRBJ1-6, with TRBD1 matching over 8 bases. The CDR3 consists of 15 residues. Trimming took 7 bases from V and 7 from J; bases not matched to a gene: 9. Germline assignment: CDR1 WSHSY and CDR2 SAAADI. The CDR3 loop is CASTANGQGNSPLHF. Here the CDR3 DNA reads TGCGCCAGCACCGCAAATGGACAGGGCAATTCACCCCTCCACTTT.

In its sample, this clonotype was seen a few times. The CDR3 DNA sequence: TGTGCCAGTAGTACGCCCCTAACGCAAGAGACCCAGTACTTC. This translates into CASSTPLTQETQYF. The chain is built from TRBV19 and TRBJ2-5; D not resolved. In germline, CDR1 is LNHDA, CDR2 SQIVND (reference sequence). This CDR3 is built from 14 residues. With 4 bases removed from V and 2 bases from J, the gap between germline ends came to 11 bases.

This clonotype appeared many times. This rearrangement joins TRBV12-3 or TRBV12-4 to TRBJ2-7; no clear D. V shed 5 bases and J shed 2 bases, with 7 bases lying between them. The CDR3 runs 12 residues. The CDR3 loop is CASSRLTYEQYF. The DNA for the CDR3 is TGTGCCAGCAGTCGTCTTACCTACGAGCAGTACTTC.

On this clonotype: A much larger clone lies one base from this, so it may be a read error. The J gene is TRBJ2-3, the V gene TRBV7-9, with D perhaps TRBD1 or TRBD2 (5 bases each). Germline V gene lookup returns CDR1 SEHNR and CDR2 FQNEAQ (reference sequence). This CDR3 is 14 amino acids long. The CDR3 sequence is CASSFWESTGTQYF. CDR3 coding DNA: TGTGCCAGCAGCTTTTGGGAGAGCACAGGTACGCAGTATTTT.

With respect to this clonotype: Possible read error: a much larger clone is one base away. Likely a read error: the CDR3 ends without its conserved phenylalanine or tryptophan. The rearrangement uses TRBV7-9 and TRBJ2-1; tentatively, D is TRBD2 (7 bases). The CDR3 contains 17 residues. Germline assignment: CDR1 SEHNR and CDR2 FQNEAQ (reference sequence). Trimming left V 5 bases short and J 1 base short, with 18 bases between. The CDR3 DNA follows: TGTGCCAGCAGCCTCGGGGGGCTGGACGCGTCCTACAATGAGCAGTTCCTC. Translating gives CASSLGGLDASYNEQFL.

This clonotype was observed many times. The chain links TRBV30 to TRBJ2-3; 7 bases map to TRBD2. The CDR3 runs to 12 residues. The junction had 4 bases not matched to a gene; V was cut back by 4 bases and J by 6 bases. Looked up from germline, CDR1 is GTSNPN and CDR2 is SVGIG (reference sequence). This chain's CDR3 is CAWTAGGDTQYF. The CDR3 DNA sequence: TGTGCCTGGACTGCCGGGGGGGATACGCAGTATTTT.

This clonotype appeared many times. The chain employs TRBV6-2 or TRBV6-3 and TRBJ2-1, with TRBD1 matching over 8 bases. The CDR3 is made up of 14 amino acids. V lost 6 bases, J lost 2 bases, and 3 bases stayed unmatched. Germline V gene lookup returns CDR1 MNHEY and CDR2 SVGEGT. In nucleotides, the CDR3 is TGTGCCAGCAGATGGGACAGGACCTACAATGAGCAGTTCTTC. Amino acid sequence: CASRWDRTYNEQFF.

This clonotype was counted at least ten times. The V gene is TRBV20-1, the J gene TRBJ1-4; D uncertain. The V gene's germline CDR1 is DFQATT and CDR2 SNEGSKA (reference sequence). The length of the CDR3 is 11 residues. V lost 6 bases and J 8 bases, leaving 10 bases between the germline ends. CDR3 protein: CSADFSEKLFF. As DNA, the CDR3 is TGCAGTGCCGACTTCAGCGAAAAACTGTTTTTT.

Details on this clonotype: This may be a read error: a much more frequent sequence differs by one nucleotide. V usage is TRBV11-2 and J usage is TRBJ2-7, with TRBD2 identical over 9 bases. The CDR3 runs to 13 residues. CDR1 and CDR2 (germline): SGHAT, FQNNGV. The CDR3 nucleotides read TGTGCCTGCAGCATAGCGGGAGCCGACGAGCAGTACTTC. It yields the protein CACSIAGADEQYF.

This clonotype has at least ten counts. The chain recombines TRBV5-1 with TRBJ2-7; TRBD1 agrees at 8 bases. Germline V gene lookup returns CDR1 SGHRS and CDR2 YFSETQ. CDR3 length: 16 residues. The V segment lost 5 bases and the J segment 4 bases; nucleotides outside the gene matches: 14. CDR3 sequence (DNA): TGCGCCAGCAGACCGACAGGGGATACTTTCGATTACGAGCAGTACTTC. This gives the protein CASRPTGDTFDYEQYF.

This clonotype was observed many times. The chain has TRBV20-1 and TRBJ1-2; perhaps TRBD1 as D (5 bases). CDR3 length: 15 amino acids. The germline V and J ends were trimmed by 1 base and 3 bases, with 15 bases remaining between them. Germline loops: CDR1 DFQATT, CDR2 SNEGSKA (reference sequence). The CDR3 nucleotides are TGCAGTGCTAGAGGGGGGGTCGAGACCGACTATGGCTACACCTTC. The encoded protein is CSARGGVETDYGYTF.

The rearrangement joins TRBV6-1 to TRBJ2-7; maybe TRBD2 (6 bases). CDR1 is MNHNS, CDR2 SASEGT, per germline. The CDR3 spans 13 residues. The CDR3 region is CGAYAGGVREQYF. The CDR3 nucleotides read TGTGGTGCCTATGCGGGCGGGGTTCGCGAGCAGTACTTC.

The V and J genes are TRBV28 and TRBJ2-5; TRBD2 matches 14 bases. The V gene's germline CDR1 is MDHEN and CDR2 SYDVKM. The CDR3 covers 17 residues. V lost 6 bases, J lost 4 bases, and 10 bases stayed unmatched. This CDR3 reads CASSSSGTSGSRETQYF. As DNA, the CDR3 is TGTGCCAGCAGCTCGAGCGGGACTAGCGGGAGTCGAGAGACCCAGTACTTC.

This clonotype was picked up many times. The chain has TRBV20-1 and TRBJ2-7; TRBD2 aligns across 14 bases. The V and J ends lost 0 bases and 4 bases, in that order; junction bases with no gene match: 14. This CDR3 region has 19 residues. Germline V CDR1 and CDR2: DFQATT, SNEGSKA (reference sequence). This chain's CDR3 is CSARDLGRTSGRRTYEQYF. The CDR3 nucleotides read TGCAGTGCTAGAGATCTCGGTAGGACTAGCGGGAGGAGGACTTACGAGCAGTACTTC.

Concerning this clonotype itself: This may be a read error, as it is one base from a much larger clone. This chain connects TRBV11-2 to TRBJ2-5, with TRBD1 identical over 7 bases. CDR1 and CDR2 (germline): SGHAT, FQNNGV. CDR3 length equals 14 residues. The CDR3 spells CPSSFHTGVETQYF. In nucleotides, the CDR3 is TGTCCCAGCAGCTTTCACACAGGGGTGGAGACCCAGTACTTC.

This clonotype was observed at least ten times. This chain connects TRBV20-1 to TRBJ2-7, with D possibly matching TRBD2 (6 bases). The germline V and J ends were trimmed by 2 bases and 1 base, with 15 bases remaining between them. CDR3 length: 15 amino acids. Germline CDR1 and CDR2: DFQATT and SNEGSKA (reference sequence). The CDR3 DNA follows: TGCAGTGCTAGAACTGACACCGGGGGTTCCTACGAGCAGTACTTC. Its protein is CSARTDTGGSYEQYF.

In this sample, this clonotype turned up many times. V and J are TRBV4-1 and TRBJ1-5; TRBD1 matches at 10 bases. The CDR3 consists of 15 residues. The trim removed 3 bases at V and 7 bases at J, leaving 6 bases unmatched. In germline, CDR1 is MGHRA, CDR2 YSYEKL. This CDR3 reads CASSQPGQGLQPQHF. CDR3 DNA sequence: TGCGCCAGCAGCCAGCCGGGACAGGGGTTGCAGCCCCAGCATTTT.

This clonotype appeared many times. The chain combines TRBV29-1 with TRBJ2-2; no clear D gene. Germline lookup yields CDR1 SQVTM and CDR2 ANQGSEA. Trimming took 1 base from V and 5 from J, leaving 8 bases between them. CDR3 length: 13 residues. CDR3 loop: CSVEGARTGELFF. The CDR3 bases are TGCAGCGTTGAAGGAGCTCGTACCGGGGAGCTGTTTTTT.

The chain joins TRBV11-3 to TRBJ2-1, with a tentative D call TRBD2 (5 bases). V shed 4 bases and J shed 8 bases, with 12 bases lying between them. The CDR3 consists of 13 residues. Germline V gene sequence: CDR1 SGHNT, CDR2 YENEEA. For the CDR3, the DNA is TGTGCCAGCAGCTCCCCCTTCGGGGATGAGCAGTTCTTC. Protein product: CASSSPFGDEQFF.

With regard to this clonotype: Mismatch with germline at one junction end may stem from a read error. This chain joins TRBV20-1 and TRBJ2-1; 10 nucleotides align to TRBD2. CDR1 and CDR2 from the germline V gene are DFQATT and SNEGSKA (reference sequence). The CDR3 is 15 residues long. This CDR3 is CSASGTSATYDEQFF. Here the CDR3 DNA reads TGCAGTGCTTCCGGGACTAGCGCCACCTACGATGAGCAGTTCTTC.

As regards this clonotype: Possible read error: a much larger clone is one base away. The chain is built from TRBV5-1 and TRBJ2-1, with D tentatively TRBD1 (5 bases). The CDR3 sequence is 14 residues long. In germline, CDR1 is SGHRS, CDR2 YFSETQ. The CDR3 bases are TGCGCCGGCAGCCCCGCAGGGTTCTACAATGAGCAGTTCTTC. Residues: CAGSPAGFYNEQFF.

The chain employs TRBV27 and TRBJ2-6; 7 nucleotides agree with TRBD1. Germline-derived CDR1 and CDR2 are MNHEY and SMNVEV (reference sequence). This CDR3 has 14 residues. J lost 2 bases, V lost 6 bases, and 1 base had no gene match. CDR3 nucleotides: TGTGCCAGCAGGCAGGGGGCTGGGGCCAACGTCCTGACTTTC. As protein: CASRQGAGANVLTF.

With respect to this clonotype: Compared with germline, one end of the junction differs, possibly owing to a read error. The chain employs TRBV29-1 and TRBJ2-7; D could derive from TRBD1 or TRBD2 (5 bases each). Germline V gene data show CDR1 as SQVTM and CDR2 as ANQGSEA. CDR3 size: 14 residues. The CDR3 sequence is CSVTGLRGRYGQYF. The DNA for the CDR3 is TGCAGTGTTACGGGGCTGAGGGGAAGATACGGGCAGTACTTC.

At least ten counts were recorded for this clonotype. The chain uses TRBV20-1 and TRBJ2-5; TRBD1 agrees at 8 bases. This CDR3 has 12 amino acids. With 7 bases clipped from V and 3 bases from J, the junction kept 4 bases outside the gene matches. The germline V gene has CDR1 DFQATT and CDR2 SNEGSKA (reference sequence). CDR3 in DNA: TGCAGTGGTCCGGACAGGGAAGAGACCCAGTACTTC. Translating gives CSGPDREETQYF.